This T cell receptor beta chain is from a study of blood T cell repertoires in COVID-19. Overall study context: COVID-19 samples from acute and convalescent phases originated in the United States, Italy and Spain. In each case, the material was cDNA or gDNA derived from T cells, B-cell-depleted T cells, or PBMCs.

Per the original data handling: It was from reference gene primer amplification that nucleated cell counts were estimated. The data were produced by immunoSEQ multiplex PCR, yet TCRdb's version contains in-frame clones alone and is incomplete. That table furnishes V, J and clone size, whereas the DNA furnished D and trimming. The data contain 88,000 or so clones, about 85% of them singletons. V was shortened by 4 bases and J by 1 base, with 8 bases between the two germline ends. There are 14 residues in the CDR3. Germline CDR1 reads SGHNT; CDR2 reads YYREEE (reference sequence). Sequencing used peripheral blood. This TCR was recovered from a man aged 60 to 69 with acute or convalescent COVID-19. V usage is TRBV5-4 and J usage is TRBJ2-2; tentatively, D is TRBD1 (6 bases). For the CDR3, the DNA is TGTGCCAGCAGCGGGGGACAGAACACCGGGGAGCTGTTTTTT. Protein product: CASSGGQNTGELFF.